The sequence of this TCR beta chain was determined in a study of T-cell reconstitution after alpha-beta-depleted transplantation in children. Regarding the study as a whole: T-cell numbers and diversity, one year after transplant, stemmed largely from T cells that were newly produced. Surviving recipient T cells and thymic progenitors accounted for the high day-60 TCRbeta diversity observed in some patients. Several hundred graft clones that had expanded were reportedly the source of alpha-beta T cells about two months after transplant.

CDR3 size: 14 residues. Germline loops: CDR1 LNHDA, CDR2 SQIVND (reference sequence). J was trimmed by 1 base and V by 4 bases; bases with no gene match: 2. This clonotype was detected many times. Its antigen is as yet unknown. Unique molecular identifiers tagged the TCRbeta library. TCRdb reprocessed the PCR reads with MiXCR, giving one entry per CDR3 protein. Counted here are about 300,000 distinct CDR3 sequences, around 9.1% occurring once; the ten biggest clones make up approximately 7%. This specimen consisted of PBMCs, obtained before TCRalphabeta/CD19-depleted stem cell transplant. The V gene is TRBV19, the J gene TRBJ2-3; TRBD1 agrees at 7 bases. The receptor's source is a boy under two years old with acute myeloid leukemia, due to receive a stem cell transplant. Here the CDR3 reads CASSNDRGTDTQYF. CDR3 sequence (DNA): TGTGCCAGTAGTAATGACAGGGGCACAGATACGCAGTATTTT.